What follows are 28 T cell receptor beta chains derived from one specimen sequenced in a study of CD4 T cells in relation to SARS-CoV-2 and coronaviruses. Here immunoSEQ multiplex PCR was the method, and the copy in TCRdb shows in-frame clones only, minus some. Altogether under 25,000 clones are present, roughly four fifths being singletons, with the ten largest covering just over 20%. The unexposed donors gave CD4+ T cells in about 2010-2019, prior to COVID-19. The cells were cultured for approximately 10 days before CD4+ T cells were isolated. These receptors have no known antigen. Material for sequencing was CD4+ T cells from PBMCs, cultured in vitro. Receptors originate from a human donor in good health.

The chain links TRBV6-2 or TRBV6-3 to TRBJ2-3; TRBD2 matches 7 bases. The V and J ends lost 0 bases and 10 bases, in that order; junction bases with no gene match: 10. CDR1 is MNHEY, CDR2 SVGEGT, per germline. There are 15 residues in the CDR3. The CDR3 loop is CASSYSGGGAVAQYF. CDR3 nucleotides: TGTGCCAGCAGTTACTCTGGCGGGGGAGCCGTCGCGCAGTATTTT.

The rearrangement joins TRBV5-4 to TRBJ2-7, with 8 positions matching TRBD2. The germline gives CDR1 SGHNT, CDR2 YYREEE (reference sequence). CDR3 size: 13 residues. V lost 6 bases and J lost 9; bases outside the gene matches: 11. CDR3 region: CASTTSGVTGQYF. Here the CDR3 DNA reads TGTGCCAGCACCACTAGCGGAGTTACGGGGCAGTACTTC.

The chain has TRBV5-6 and TRBJ2-7, with TRBD2 matching 14 bases. The V segment lost 4 bases and the J segment 3 bases; nucleotides outside the gene matches: 12. The CDR3 sequence is 18 residues long. Germline V gives CDR1 SGHDT, CDR2 YYEEEE. DNA of the CDR3: TGTGCCAGCAGCCAGCAAGGACTAGCGGGAGGAATCCTCTACGAGCAGTACTTC. Translated, it gives CASSQQGLAGGILYEQYF. The full variable domain, with the rest looked up from reference TRBV5-6 and TRBJ2-7, is DAGVTQSPTHLIKTRGQQVTLRCSPKSGHDTVSWYQQALGQGPQFIFQYYEEEERQRGNFPDRFSGHQFPNYSSELNVNALLLGDSALYLCASSQQGLAGGILYEQYFGPGTRLTVT.

The V and J genes are TRBV7-8 and TRBJ1-2; TRBD1 is a possible D gene (6 bases). V lost 2 bases to trimming and J lost 5 bases, with 12 bases between them. Germline CDR1 SGHVS, CDR2 FQNEAQ. The CDR3 has 14 amino acids. In DNA, the CDR3 is TGTGCCAGCAGCTTAATTCGGGGGGCATATGGCTACACCTTC. Protein product: CASSLIRGAYGYTF. Supplemented by reference TRBV7-8 and TRBJ1-2, the full variable domain reads GAGVSQSPRYKVAKRGQDVALRCDPISGHVSLFWYQQALGQGPEFLTYFQNEAQLDKSGLPSDRFFAERPEGSVSTLKIQRTQQEDSAVYLCASSLIRGAYGYTFGSGTRLTVV.

V gene TRBV7-2 combines with J gene TRBJ1-5; D unresolved. This CDR3 has 15 residues. Germline loops: CDR1 SGHTA, CDR2 FQGNSA. Trimming stripped 5 bases from V and 1 base from J, with 12 bases between. The DNA for the CDR3 is TGTGCCAGCAGCCCAGACATCACGAGCAATCAGCCCCAGCATTTT. This codes for CASSPDITSNQPQHF.

The chain combines TRBV4-2 with TRBJ2-2, with 9 bases fitting TRBD1. The CDR3 sequence is 16 residues long. Unmatched junction bases numbered 3, after V lost 4 bases and J lost 0 bases. Germline CDR1 is LGHNA and CDR2 is YNFKEQ. CDR3 residues: CASSPWTGANTGELFF. The CDR3 DNA reads TGTGCCAGCAGCCCATGGACAGGGGCGAACACCGGGGAGCTGTTTTTT.

J is TRBJ2-7 and V is TRBV29-1, with 11 bases fitting TRBD1. CDR3 length: 12 amino acids. CDR1 SQVTM and CDR2 ANQGSEA come from the germline V gene. J lost 6 bases, V lost 4 bases, and 2 bases had no gene match. CDR3 protein: CSVGTGGGEQYF. The CDR3 DNA reads as TGCAGCGTTGGGACAGGGGGCGGCGAGCAGTACTTC.

V is TRBV30 and J is TRBJ2-2; 8 positions match TRBD2. Germline values: CDR1 GTSNPN, CDR2 SVGIG (reference sequence). With V trimmed by 3 bases and J by 7 bases, 10 bases remained unmatched. There are 15 residues in the CDR3. The CDR3 sequence: CAWRPSGRISGELFF. The CDR3 DNA reads as TGTGCCTGGAGACCCAGCGGGAGAATTAGCGGGGAGCTGTTTTTT. The whole variable domain, remainder taken from reference TRBV30 and TRBJ2-2, is SQTIHQWPATLVQPVGSPLSLECTVEGTSNPNLYWYRQAAGRGLQLLFYSVGIGQISSEVPQNLSASRPQDRQFILSSKKLLLSDSGFYLCAWRPSGRISGELFFGEGSRLTVL.

The chain uses TRBV6-5 and TRBJ2-7; D is tentatively TRBD1 or TRBD2 (5 bases each). Per germline, CDR1 MNHEY and CDR2 SVGAGI. Trimming shortened V by 10 bases and J by 5 bases, and 15 bases separated the two germline ends. The CDR3 has 12 residues. CDR3 sequence reads: CAILSRDDEQYF. For the CDR3, the DNA is TGTGCCATCCTATCCAGGGACGACGAGCAGTACTTC.

By its share, this clone is medium-sized. The chain couples TRBV6-2 or TRBV6-3 to TRBJ1-5; no reliable D call. The CDR3 loop spans 16 amino acids. The germline gives CDR1 MNHEY, CDR2 SVGEGT. The V and J ends lost 5 bases and 5 bases respectively, with 19 bases between them. The CDR3 loop is CASSGPPGSGDQPQHF. In DNA form, the CDR3 reads TGTGCCAGCAGTGGGCCCCCGGGCAGTGGTGATCAGCCCCAGCATTTT.

The chain carries TRBV4-2 and TRBJ2-5; D uncertain. The CDR3 is 11 residues long. Germline CDR1 and CDR2: LGHNA and YNFKEQ. Deletions cut 4 bases from V and 5 bases from J, with 5 bases between. The CDR3 coding sequence is TGTGCCAGCAGCCTCGGGGAGACCCAGTACTTC. Its protein is CASSLGETQYF.

Here the CDR3 DNA reads TGTGCCAGTAGCGGGGCCGGGACAGGTCCCTACGAGCAGTACTTC. Protein sequence: CASSGAGTGPYEQYF. This rearrangement joins TRBV19 to TRBJ2-7; 8 bases align to TRBD1. The length of the CDR3 is 15 residues. Germline trimming cut 6 bases from V and 2 bases from J; bases unmatched to any gene: 9. Germline V gene sequence: CDR1 LNHDA, CDR2 SQIVND (reference sequence).

This rearrangement joins TRBV6-5 to TRBJ2-6, with D perhaps matching TRBD1 (6 bases). V dropped 7 bases and J dropped 4 bases, with 14 bases sitting between them. CDR1 is MNHEY and CDR2 is SVGAGI in the germline V gene. This CDR3 region has 15 residues. As DNA, the CDR3 is TGTGCCAGCAAAGGGGGAGTGTTCGGGGCCAACGTCCTGACTTTC. This sequence encodes CASKGGVFGANVLTF.

CDR3 residues: CASSASGGNEKLFF. DNA of the CDR3: TGCGCCAGCAGCGCTTCCGGTGGCAATGAAAAACTGTTTTTT. J is TRBJ1-4 and V is TRBV5-1; no clear D gene. V dropped 4 bases and J dropped 5 bases, with 12 bases sitting between them. Germline CDR1 SGHRS, CDR2 YFSETQ. The CDR3 runs to 14 residues.

This chain uses TRBV2 with TRBJ2-5; D ambiguous. V lost 2 bases and J 0 bases, leaving 10 bases between the germline ends. Germline V lookup: CDR1 SNHLY, CDR2 FYNNEI. This CDR3 region has 15 residues. CDR3 residues: CASSELGGNQETQYF. Here the CDR3 DNA reads TGTGCCAGCAGTGAACTAGGTGGCAACCAAGAGACCCAGTACTTC.

The genes are TRBV10-1 and TRBJ1-2; D remains unclear. Germline-derived CDR1 and CDR2 are WNHNN and SYGVQD (reference sequence). The CDR3 is 13 residues long. The V gene lost 3 bases and the J gene lost 4 bases, with 9 bases spanning the gap. The CDR3 DNA follows: TGCGCCAGCAGTGAATCGGGGAGCTATGGCTACACCTTC. Its protein product is CASSESGSYGYTF.

The chain has TRBV5-6 and TRBJ2-5; TRBD2 aligns across 7 bases. This CDR3 has 14 amino acids. Germline CDR1 and CDR2: SGHDT and YYEEEE. Trimming took 3 bases from V and 9 from J; bases not matched to a gene: 11. The CDR3 DNA reads TGTGCCAGCAGCTCTTTGACGGGGGGAGGGCCCCAGTACTTC. It specifies CASSSLTGGGPQYF.

DNA for the CDR3: TGTGCCAGTAGTATTCAGAGTTATTCGAAGAACACTGAAGCTTTCTTT. Translated, it gives CASSIQSYSKNTEAFF. J is TRBJ1-1 and V is TRBV19; D is undetermined. CDR3 length: 16 amino acids. Germline assignment: CDR1 LNHDA and CDR2 SQIVND (reference sequence). V was trimmed by 3 bases and J by 1 base, leaving 15 bases between them.

The rearrangement links TRBV5-7 to TRBJ2-5; D unresolved. TRBV5-7 is filed as an ORF, its function uncertain. The CDR3 is 13 residues long. With 0 bases removed from V and 3 bases from J, the gap between germline ends came to 6 bases. The CDR3 region has the DNA TGTGCCAGCAGCTTGGATACTAAAGAGACCCAGTACTTC. Its translation: CASSLDTKETQYF.

This rearrangement joins TRBV27 to TRBJ1-3; D remains unclear. Between the trimmed V and J ends, which lost 6 bases and 0 bases, there was a span of 6 bases. Per the germline V gene, CDR1 is MNHEY and CDR2 is SMNVEV (reference sequence). There are 13 residues in the CDR3. As DNA, the CDR3 is TGTGCCAGCAGGCTCAGCTCTGGAAACACCATATATTTT. It is translated as CASRLSSGNTIYF.

This sequence joins TRBV7-9 and TRBJ1-5; D remains unclear. Trimming took off 2 bases at V and 7 bases at J, with 9 bases between the two ends. The CDR3 sequence is 13 residues long. Germline V lookup: CDR1 SEHNR, CDR2 FQNEAQ (reference sequence). The chain's CDR3 is CASSLMGSQPQHF. The CDR3 DNA reads as TGTGCCAGCAGCTTAATGGGGAGCCAGCCCCAGCATTTT. Using reference TRBV7-9 and TRBJ1-5 for the parts outside the CDR3, the full variable domain is DTGVSQNPRHKITKRGQNVTFRCDPISEHNRLYWYRQTLGQGPEFLTYFQNEAQLEKSRLLSDRFSAERPKGSFSTLEIQRTEQGDSAMYLCASSLMGSQPQHFGDGTRLSIL.

The chain uses TRBV18 and TRBJ1-3; 8 bases line up with TRBD1. Germline V gene lookup returns CDR1 KGHSH and CDR2 LQKENI. V trimming: 5 bases; J trimming: 0 bases; junction bases outside the gene matches: 6. The CDR3 runs 16 residues. CDR3 bases: TGTGCCAGCTCAGCACAGGGGGTTTCCTCTGGAAACACCATATATTTT. Its translation: CASSAQGVSSGNTIYF.

V is TRBV6-5 and J is TRBJ2-6; no clear D. Germline CDR1 MNHEY, CDR2 SVGAGI. The germline V and J ends were trimmed by 11 bases and 0 bases, with 14 bases remaining between them. This CDR3 region has 15 residues. DNA for the CDR3: TGTGCCTCGACCCGGGTGCTCTCTGGGGCCAACGTCCTGACTTTC. It is translated as CASTRVLSGANVLTF.

This chain joins TRBV3-1 (or the pseudogene TRBV3-2) and TRBJ1-4; D not certain. The CDR3 contains 14 residues. V shed 3 bases and J shed 8 bases, with 13 bases lying between them. Germline V gives CDR1 LGHDT, CDR2 YNNKEL (reference sequence). CDR3 sequence reads: CASSQTWAAEKLFF. CDR3 nucleotides: TGTGCCAGCAGCCAGACCTGGGCGGCGGAAAAACTGTTTTTT.

The genes are TRBV19 and TRBJ1-2; TRBD1 agrees at 7 bases. The germline CDR1 and CDR2 sequences are LNHDA and SQIVND (reference sequence). The junction had 7 bases not matched to a gene; V was cut back by 0 bases and J by 6 bases. The CDR3 sequence is 15 residues long. In nucleotides, the CDR3 is TGTGCCAGTAGTATAGATCAATTAGGGGGCCATGGCTACACCTTC. Its translation: CASSIDQLGGHGYTF.

J is TRBJ2-2 and V is TRBV6-5; TRBD2 is a possible D gene (6 bases). The CDR3 runs 14 residues. The V end lost 7 bases, the J end lost 6 bases, and 15 bases lay between the germline ends. Germline CDR1 and CDR2: MNHEY and SVGAGI. CDR3 residues: CASTLRGGSGELFF. The CDR3 DNA follows: TGTGCCAGCACCCTCCGGGGAGGTTCCGGGGAGCTGTTTTTT.

This clone has just one count. The chain joins TRBV4-1 to TRBJ2-5; 11 nucleotides match TRBD1. The junction had 4 bases not matched to a gene; V was cut back by 2 bases and J by 5 bases. CDR1 MGHRA and CDR2 YSYEKL come from the germline V gene. This CDR3 contains 15 residues. The CDR3 reads CASSQSGQGGETQYF. The CDR3 region has the DNA TGCGCCAGCAGCCAATCGGGACAGGGGGGCGAGACCCAGTACTTC.

The chain employs TRBV7-9 and TRBJ2-1, with 12 bases lining up with TRBD2. The junction had 4 bases not matched to a gene; V was cut back by 7 bases and J by 3 bases. CDR3 size: 15 residues. Germline-derived CDR1 and CDR2 are SEHNR and FQNEAQ (reference sequence). CDR3 amino acids: CASKTGLAGYNEQFF. The DNA for the CDR3 is TGTGCCAGCAAGACGGGACTAGCGGGCTACAATGAGCAGTTCTTC.